Shown below are 4 T cell receptor beta chains from a single sample sequenced in a study of T cells expressing NK-cell markers. Following a re-call of the 5' RACE reads, TCRdb has one entry per CDR3 protein and lacks DNA. The sample table sets out roughly 150,000 distinct CDR3 sequences. Specimen: blood T cells: a sorted CD56 or NKG2C T cell subset, CD4+ or CD8+ T cells, or bulk PBMC T cells (not recorded which). The receptor source for this set is a man between 18 and 69 years old in good health.

V gene TRBV7-3 combines with J gene TRBJ2-2; checking the TCRdb D call of TRBD2 is not possible without DNA. Germline assignment: CDR1 SGHTA and CDR2 FQGTGA. This CDR3 has 16 residues. CDR3 in amino acids: CASSLNSGVNTGELFF.

The chain uses TRBV5-4 and TRBJ2-2; the TCRdb D gene call, TRBD2, has no DNA to confirm it. CDR3 length equals 14 residues. Germline assignment: CDR1 SGHNT and CDR2 YYREEE (reference sequence). Here the CDR3 reads CASSLNWGAGELFF.

V and J are TRBV2 and TRBJ1-1. This CDR3 has 13 amino acids. CDR1 is SNHLY and CDR2 is FYNNEI in the germline V gene. CDR3 residues: CALTWAMNTEAFF.

This sequence joins TRBV1 and TRBJ1-2. TRBV1 is a listed pseudogene. The CDR3 spans 15 residues. The CDR3 sequence: CTSSPQWANSYGYTF.